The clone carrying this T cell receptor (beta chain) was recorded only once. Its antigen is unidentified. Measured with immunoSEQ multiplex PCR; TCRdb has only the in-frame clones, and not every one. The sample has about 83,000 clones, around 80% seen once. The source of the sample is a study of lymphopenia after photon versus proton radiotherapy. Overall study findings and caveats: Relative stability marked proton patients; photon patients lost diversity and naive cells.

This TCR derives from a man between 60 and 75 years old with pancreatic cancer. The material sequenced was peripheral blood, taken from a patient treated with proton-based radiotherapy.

In nucleotides, the CDR3 is TGTGCCAGCACACCGGGCGCGGGAGGTTACGAGCAGTACTTC. Amino acids: CASTPGAGGYEQYF. The V and J genes are TRBV6-6 and TRBJ2-7; the match to TRBD2 covers 8 bases. The J segment lost 4 bases and the V segment lost 7 bases, leaving 9 bases of the junction unmatched. The germline CDR1 and CDR2 sequences are MNHNY and SVGAGI (reference sequence). CDR3 size: 14 residues.